This TCR beta chain originates from a study of beta chain features in type 1 diabetes. The study reverse transcribed the entire isolated RNA, so it sequenced expressed TCRB transcripts. Reads from naive, central memory and regulatory T cell samples averaged around 4 million. The repertoire was sequenced with immunoSEQ multiplex PCR; TCRdb's copy has only in-frame clones and lacks some. The table shows roughly 150,000 clones, with 9% to 12% occurring only once. In regard to this clone: Its target is unknown.

V lost 3 bases to trimming and J lost 6 bases, with 11 bases between them. This CDR3 spans 13 amino acids. Germline assignment: CDR1 LNHDA and CDR2 SQIVND (reference sequence). Study findings and constraints: Shortening that was moderate but significant affected the TCRB CDR3s of Type 1 diabetes patients in all four CD4+ subsets. A PCR bias possibly favoring shorter templates would apply equally to patients and controls. Cells expressing TCR highly could be over-represented by cDNA sequencing.

The sample taken for sequencing was central memory CD4+ T cells from blood. J is TRBJ1-1 and V is TRBV19, with a possible D match to TRBD1 (5 bases). The origin of this receptor is a young man with type 1 diabetes. CDR3 in amino acids: CASSMQGPAEAFF. CDR3 DNA: TGTGCCAGTAGTATGCAGGGTCCCGCTGAAGCTTTCTTT.